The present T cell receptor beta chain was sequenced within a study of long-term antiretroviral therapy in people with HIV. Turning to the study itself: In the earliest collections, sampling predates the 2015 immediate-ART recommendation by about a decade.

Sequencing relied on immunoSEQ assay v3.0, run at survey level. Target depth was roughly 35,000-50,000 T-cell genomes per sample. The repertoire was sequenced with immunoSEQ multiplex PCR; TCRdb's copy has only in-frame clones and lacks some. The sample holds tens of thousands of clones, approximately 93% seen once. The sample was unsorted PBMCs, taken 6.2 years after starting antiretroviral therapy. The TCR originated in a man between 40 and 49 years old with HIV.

This CDR3 is CASSLEGITNGYTF. The CDR3 coding sequence is TGTGCCAGCAGCTTAGAGGGGATTACCAATGGCTACACCTTC. The rearrangement uses TRBV7-2 and TRBJ1-2; possibly TRBD1 for D (5 bases). V lost 1 base and J 6 bases, leaving 12 bases between the germline ends. This CDR3 has 14 residues. The germline V gene encodes CDR1 SGHTA and CDR2 FQGNSA.